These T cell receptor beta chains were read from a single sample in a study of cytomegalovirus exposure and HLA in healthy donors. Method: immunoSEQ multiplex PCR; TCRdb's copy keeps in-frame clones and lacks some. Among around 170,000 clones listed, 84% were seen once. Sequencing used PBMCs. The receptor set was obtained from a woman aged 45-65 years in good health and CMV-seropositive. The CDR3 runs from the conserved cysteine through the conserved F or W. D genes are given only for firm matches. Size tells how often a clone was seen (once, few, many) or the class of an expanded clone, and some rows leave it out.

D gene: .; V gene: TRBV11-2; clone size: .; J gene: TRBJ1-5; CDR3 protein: CASSNREDNQPQHF; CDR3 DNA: TGTGCCAGCAGCAACCGGGAGGACAATCAGCCCCAGCATTTT
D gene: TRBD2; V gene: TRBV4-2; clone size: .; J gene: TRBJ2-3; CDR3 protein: CASSQEGTSGGARADTQYF; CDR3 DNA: TGTGCCAGCAGCCAAGAGGGAACTAGCGGGGGGGCCAGGGCAGATACGCAGTATTTT
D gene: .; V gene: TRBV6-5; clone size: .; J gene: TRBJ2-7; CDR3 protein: CASSLIRRAEQYF; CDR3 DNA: TGTGCCAGCAGTTTGATCAGGCGGGCTGAGCAGTACTTC
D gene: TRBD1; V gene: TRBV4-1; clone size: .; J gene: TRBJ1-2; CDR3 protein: CASSEGQGRGYTF; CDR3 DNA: TGCGCCAGCAGTGAGGGACAGGGCAGAGGCTACACCTTC
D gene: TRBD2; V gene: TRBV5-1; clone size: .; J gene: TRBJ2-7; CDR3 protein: CASSSSGGGDEQYF; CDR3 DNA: TGCGCCAGCAGCTCTAGCGGGGGGGGTGACGAGCAGTACTTC
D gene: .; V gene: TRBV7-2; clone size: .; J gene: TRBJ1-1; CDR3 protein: CASSIGQLNTEAFF; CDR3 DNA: TGTGCCAGCAGCATCGGACAGCTGAACACTGAAGCTTTCTTT
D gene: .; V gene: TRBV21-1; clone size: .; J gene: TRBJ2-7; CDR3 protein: CASSKEAGVRTLTFYEQYF; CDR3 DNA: TGTGCCAGCAGCAAAGAGGCAGGGGTCCGGACCTTAACTTTCTACGAGCAGTACTTC
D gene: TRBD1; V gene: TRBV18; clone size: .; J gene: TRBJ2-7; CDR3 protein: CASSLEGGLYEQYF; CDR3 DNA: TGTGCCAGCTCACTGGAAGGGGGCCTGTACGAGCAGTACTTC
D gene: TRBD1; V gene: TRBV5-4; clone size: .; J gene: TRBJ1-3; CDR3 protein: CASSRDRGGGNTIYF; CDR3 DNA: TGTGCCAGCAGCCGGGACAGGGGAGGTGGAAACACCATATATTTT
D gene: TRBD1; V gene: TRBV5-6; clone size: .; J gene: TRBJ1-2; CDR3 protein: CASSLAGTGVDGYTF; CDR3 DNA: TGTGCCAGCAGCTTGGCCGGGACAGGGGTGGACGGCTACACCTTC
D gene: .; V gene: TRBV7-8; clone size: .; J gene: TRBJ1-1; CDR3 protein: CASSSRGTTEAFF; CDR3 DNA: TGTGCCAGCAGCAGTCGAGGGACAACTGAAGCTTTCTTT
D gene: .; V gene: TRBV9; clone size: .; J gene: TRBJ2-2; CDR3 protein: CASSAANTGELFF; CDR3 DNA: TGTGCCAGCAGCGCGGCGAACACCGGGGAGCTGTTTTTT
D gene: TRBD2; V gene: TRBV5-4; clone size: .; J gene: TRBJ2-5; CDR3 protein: CASMRGGGETQYF; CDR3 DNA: TGTGCCAGCATGCGGGGGGGCGGGGAGACCCAGTACTTC
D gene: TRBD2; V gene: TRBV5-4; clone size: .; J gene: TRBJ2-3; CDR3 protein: CASSLTSGGAIDTQYF; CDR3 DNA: TGTGCCAGCAGCTTGACTAGCGGGGGGGCTATAGATACGCAGTATTTT
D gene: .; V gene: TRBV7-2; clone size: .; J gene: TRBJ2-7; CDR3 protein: CASSQRLGGSSYEQYF; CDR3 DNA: TGTGCCAGCAGCCAACGACTAGGTGGAAGCTCCTACGAGCAGTACTTC
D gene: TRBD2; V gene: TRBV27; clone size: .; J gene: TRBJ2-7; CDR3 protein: CASSWRGSGEQYF; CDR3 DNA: TGTGCCAGCAGTTGGCGGGGGAGCGGAGAGCAGTACTTC
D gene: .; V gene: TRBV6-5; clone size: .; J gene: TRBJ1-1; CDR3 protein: CASRRGKMNTEAFF; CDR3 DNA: TGTGCCAGCCGACGGGGGAAAATGAACACTGAAGCTTTCTTT
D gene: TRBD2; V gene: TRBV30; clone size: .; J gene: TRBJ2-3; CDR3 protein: CAWSVAGGTNTQYF; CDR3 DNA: TGTGCCTGGAGCGTAGCGGGGGGAACAAATACGCAGTATTTT
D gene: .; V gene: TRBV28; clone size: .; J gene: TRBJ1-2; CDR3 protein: CASSLRGPGYTF; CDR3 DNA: TGTGCCAGCAGTTTACGAGGGCCTGGCTACACCTTC
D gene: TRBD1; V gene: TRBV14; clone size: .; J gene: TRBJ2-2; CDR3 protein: CASSHRTGGNTGELFF; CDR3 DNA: TGTGCCAGCAGCCACCGGACAGGTGGGAACACCGGGGAGCTGTTTTTT
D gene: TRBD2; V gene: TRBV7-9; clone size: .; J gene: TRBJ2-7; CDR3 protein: CASRPGTSGVNEQYF; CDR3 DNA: TGTGCCAGCAGGCCCGGGACTAGCGGGGTGAACGAGCAGTACTTC
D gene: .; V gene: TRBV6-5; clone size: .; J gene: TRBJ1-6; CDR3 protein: CASRSEASRSPLHF; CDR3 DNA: TGTGCCAGCAGGTCAGAGGCCTCGAGATCACCCCTCCACTTT
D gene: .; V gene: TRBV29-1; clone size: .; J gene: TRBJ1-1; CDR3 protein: CSVERGLNTEAFF; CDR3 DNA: TGCAGCGTCGAACGGGGGTTGAACACTGAAGCTTTCTTT
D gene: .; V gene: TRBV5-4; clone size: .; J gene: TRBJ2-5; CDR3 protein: CASSLVVGGSVETQYF; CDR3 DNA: TGTGCCAGCAGCTTGGTGGTAGGCGGAAGTGTAGAGACCCAGTACTTC
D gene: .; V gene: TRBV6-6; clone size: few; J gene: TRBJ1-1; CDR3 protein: CASRNQQGVNTEAFF; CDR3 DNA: TGTGCCAGCAGAAATCAACAGGGAGTTAACACTGAAGCTTTCTTT
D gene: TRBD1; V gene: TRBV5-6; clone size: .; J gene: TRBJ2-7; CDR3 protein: CASSSHDRVHEQYF; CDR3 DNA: TGTGCCAGCAGCTCTCATGACAGGGTACACGAGCAGTACTTC
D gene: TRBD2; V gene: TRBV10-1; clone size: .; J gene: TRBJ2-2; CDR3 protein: CASSDPAGGPGELFF; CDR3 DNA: TGCGCCAGCAGTGACCCAGCGGGGGGGCCCGGGGAGCTGTTTTTT
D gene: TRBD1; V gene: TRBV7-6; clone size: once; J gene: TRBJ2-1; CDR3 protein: CASSFGRRTGDNEQFF; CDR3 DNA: TGTGCCAGCAGCTTCGGGAGGAGGACAGGGGACAATGAGCAGTTCTTC
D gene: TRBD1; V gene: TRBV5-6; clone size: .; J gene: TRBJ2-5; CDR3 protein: CASSRQGAETQYF; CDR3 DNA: TGTGCCAGCAGTAGACAGGGGGCAGAGACCCAGTACTTC
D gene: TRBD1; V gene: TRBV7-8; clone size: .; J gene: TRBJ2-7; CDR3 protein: CASSVQQGADYEQYF; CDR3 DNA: TGTGCCAGCAGCGTCCAACAGGGGGCTGACTACGAGCAGTACTTC
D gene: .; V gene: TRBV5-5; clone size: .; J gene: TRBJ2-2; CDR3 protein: CASSLRQLGELFF; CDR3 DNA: TGTGCCAGCAGCTTGAGACAGCTCGGGGAGCTGTTTTTT
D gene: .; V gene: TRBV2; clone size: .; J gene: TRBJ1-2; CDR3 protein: CASSEQGYGYTF; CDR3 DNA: TGTGCCAGCAGTGAACAGGGCTATGGCTACACCTTC
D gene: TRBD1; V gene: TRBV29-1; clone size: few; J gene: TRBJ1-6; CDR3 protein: CSVPTGGWGSPLHF; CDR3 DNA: TGCAGCGTTCCTACAGGGGGTTGGGGGTCACCCCTCCACTTT
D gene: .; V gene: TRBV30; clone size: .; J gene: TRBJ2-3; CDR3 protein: CAWTGRDTQYF; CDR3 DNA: TGTGCCTGGACAGGCAGGGATACGCAGTATTTT
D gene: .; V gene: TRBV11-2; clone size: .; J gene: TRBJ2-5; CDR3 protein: CASSSGTPQETQYF; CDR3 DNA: TGTGCCAGCAGCTCCGGGACACCCCAAGAGACCCAGTACTTC
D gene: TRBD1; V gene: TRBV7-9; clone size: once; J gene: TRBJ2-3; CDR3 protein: CSSSVYRDRDTDTQYF; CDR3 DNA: TGTTCCAGCAGCGTATACCGGGACAGAGACACAGATACGCAGTATTTT
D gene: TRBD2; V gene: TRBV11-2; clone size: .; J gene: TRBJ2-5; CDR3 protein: CASSRSQLAGGLQETQYF; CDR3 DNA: TGTGCCAGCAGCCGGTCCCAACTAGCGGGGGGCCTACAAGAGACCCAGTACTTC
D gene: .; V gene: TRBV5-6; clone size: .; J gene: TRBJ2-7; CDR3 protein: CASRLDSGTYEQYF; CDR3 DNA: TGTGCCAGCAGGTTAGATTCCGGGACCTACGAGCAGTACTTC
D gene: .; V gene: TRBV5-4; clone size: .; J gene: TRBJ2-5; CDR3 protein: CASSFGQQETQYF; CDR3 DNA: TGTGCCAGCAGCTTTGGACAGCAAGAGACCCAGTACTTC
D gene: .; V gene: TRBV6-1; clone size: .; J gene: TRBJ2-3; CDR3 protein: CASKPGLGGDTQYF; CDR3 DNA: TGTGCCAGCAAACCGGGGTTGGGAGGAGATACGCAGTATTTT
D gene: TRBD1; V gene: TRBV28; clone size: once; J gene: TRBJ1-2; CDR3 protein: CASSSGGNYGYTF; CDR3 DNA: TGTGCCAGCAGTTCAGGGGGGAACTATGGCTACACCTTC
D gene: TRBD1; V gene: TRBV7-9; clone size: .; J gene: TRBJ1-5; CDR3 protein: CASSSGTVSNQPQHF; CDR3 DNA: TGTGCCAGCAGCTCCGGGACAGTAAGCAATCAGCCCCAGCATTTT
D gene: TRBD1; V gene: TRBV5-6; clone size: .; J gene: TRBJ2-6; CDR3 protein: CASSLDPDRGPGANVLTF; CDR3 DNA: TGTGCCAGCAGCTTGGACCCTGACAGGGGGCCTGGGGCCAACGTCCTGACTTTC
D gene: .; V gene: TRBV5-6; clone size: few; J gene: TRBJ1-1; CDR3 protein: CASSKRSTVQAFF; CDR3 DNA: TGTGCCAGCAGCAAACGATCCACCGTACAGGCTTTCTTT
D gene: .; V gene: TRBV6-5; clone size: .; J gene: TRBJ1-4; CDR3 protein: CASSYGAPRDSEKLFF; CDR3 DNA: TGTGCCAGCAGTTACGGGGCCCCCCGCGATTCCGAAAAACTGTTTTTT
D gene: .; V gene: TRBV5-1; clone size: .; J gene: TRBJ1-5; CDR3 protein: CASSLQGSQPQHF; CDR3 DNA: TGCGCCAGCAGCTTACAGGGTTCTCAGCCCCAGCATTTT
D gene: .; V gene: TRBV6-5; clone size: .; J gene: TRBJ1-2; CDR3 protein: CASSYGASEFYGYTF; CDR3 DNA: TGTGCCAGCAGTTACGGTGCCAGTGAATTCTATGGCTACACCTTC
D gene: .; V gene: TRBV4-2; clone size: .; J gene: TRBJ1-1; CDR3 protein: CASSQDGRGGDTEAFF; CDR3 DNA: TGTGCCAGCAGCCAAGACGGTCGCGGGGGGGACACTGAAGCTTTCTTT
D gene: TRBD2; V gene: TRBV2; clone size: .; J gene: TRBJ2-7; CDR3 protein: CASSPSASGTYEQYF; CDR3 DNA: TGTGCCAGCAGTCCTTCGGCTAGCGGGACCTACGAGCAGTACTTC
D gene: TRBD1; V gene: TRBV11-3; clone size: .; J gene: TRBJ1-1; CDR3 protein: CASSLDRGTGVTEAFF; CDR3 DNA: TGTGCCAGCAGCTTAGATCGCGGGACAGGGGTCACTGAAGCTTTCTTT
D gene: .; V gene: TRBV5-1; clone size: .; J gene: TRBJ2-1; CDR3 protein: CASSPGETYNEQFF; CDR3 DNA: TGCGCCAGCAGCCCGGGAGAAACCTACAATGAGCAGTTCTTC
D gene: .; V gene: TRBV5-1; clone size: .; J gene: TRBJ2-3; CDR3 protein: CASSLVPSYGRSTDTQYF; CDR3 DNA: TGCGCCAGCAGCTTGGTGCCTAGCTATGGTCGAAGCACAGATACGCAGTATTTT
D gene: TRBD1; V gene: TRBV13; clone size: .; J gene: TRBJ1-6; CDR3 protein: CASSKKTGGGTPLHF; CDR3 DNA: TGTGCCAGCAGCAAAAAGACAGGGGGAGGGACACCCCTCCACTTT